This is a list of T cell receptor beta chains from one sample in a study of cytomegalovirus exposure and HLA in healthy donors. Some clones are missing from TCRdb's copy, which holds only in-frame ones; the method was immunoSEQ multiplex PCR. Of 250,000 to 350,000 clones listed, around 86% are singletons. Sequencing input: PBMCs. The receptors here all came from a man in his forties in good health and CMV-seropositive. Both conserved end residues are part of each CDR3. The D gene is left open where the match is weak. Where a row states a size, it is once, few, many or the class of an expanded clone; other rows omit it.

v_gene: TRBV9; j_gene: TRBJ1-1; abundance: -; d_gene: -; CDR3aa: CASSARYMNTEAFF; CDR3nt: TGTGCCAGCAGCGCCAGATACATGAACACTGAAGCTTTCTTT
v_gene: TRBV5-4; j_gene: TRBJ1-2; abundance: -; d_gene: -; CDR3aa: CASSFTSYGYTF; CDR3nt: TGTGCCAGCAGCTTTACTTCCTATGGCTACACCTTC
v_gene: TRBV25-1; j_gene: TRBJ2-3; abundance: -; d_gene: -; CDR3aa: CASSDLALEDTQYF; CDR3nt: TGTGCCAGCAGTGACTTAGCGTTAGAAGATACGCAGTATTTT
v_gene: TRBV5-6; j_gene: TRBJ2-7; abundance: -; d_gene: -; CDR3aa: CASSLEYNPYEQYF; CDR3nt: TGTGCCAGCAGCTTGGAGTACAACCCTTATGAGCAGTACTTC
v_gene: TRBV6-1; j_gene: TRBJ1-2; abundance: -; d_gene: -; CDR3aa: CASSAGASFPFYGYTF; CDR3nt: TGTGCCAGCAGTGCGGGAGCGAGCTTTCCTTTCTATGGCTACACCTTC
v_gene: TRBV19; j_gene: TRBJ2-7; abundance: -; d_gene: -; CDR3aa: CASSTTAAALFYEQYF; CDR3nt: TGTGCCAGTAGTACAACAGCGGCGGCATTGTTTTACGAGCAGTACTTC
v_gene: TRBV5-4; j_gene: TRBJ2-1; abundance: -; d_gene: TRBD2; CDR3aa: CASRTGTSNDEQFF; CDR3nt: TGTGCCAGCAGAACCGGGACTAGTAACGATGAGCAGTTCTTC
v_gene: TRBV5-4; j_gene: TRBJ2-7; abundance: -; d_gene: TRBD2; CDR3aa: CASSFGLGLATEQYF; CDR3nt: TGTGCCAGCAGCTTTGGATTGGGACTAGCGACTGAGCAGTACTTC
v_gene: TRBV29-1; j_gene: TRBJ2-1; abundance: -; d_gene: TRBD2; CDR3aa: CAEASGRAKGYNEQFF; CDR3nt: TGCGCTGAGGCTAGCGGGAGGGCAAAGGGGTACAATGAGCAGTTCTTC
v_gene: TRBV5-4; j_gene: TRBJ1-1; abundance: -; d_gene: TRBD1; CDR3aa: CASSLTGAGTEAFF; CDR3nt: TGTGCCAGCAGCTTGACAGGGGCTGGGACTGAAGCTTTCTTT
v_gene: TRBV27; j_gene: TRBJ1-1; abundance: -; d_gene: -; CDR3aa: CASSGLLGRVGRSEAFF; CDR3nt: TGTGCCAGCAGTGGGCTTTTGGGACGCGTCGGGAGGTCTGAAGCTTTCTTT
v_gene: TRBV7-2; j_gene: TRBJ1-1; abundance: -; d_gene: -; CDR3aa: CASSPRLANTEAFF; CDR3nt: TGTGCCAGCAGCCCCAGACTGGCGAACACTGAAGCTTTCTTT
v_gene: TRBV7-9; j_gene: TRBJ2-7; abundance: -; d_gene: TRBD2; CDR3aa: CASSPTGTSGNEQYF; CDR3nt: TGTGCCAGCAGCCCAACCGGGACTAGCGGCAACGAGCAGTACTTC
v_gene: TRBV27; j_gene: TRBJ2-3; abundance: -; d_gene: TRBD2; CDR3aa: CASSSGIGADTQYF; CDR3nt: TGTGCCAGCAGTAGCGGGATAGGAGCAGATACGCAGTATTTT
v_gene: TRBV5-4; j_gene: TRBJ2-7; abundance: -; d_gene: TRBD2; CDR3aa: CASSPRLAGGIEDEQYF; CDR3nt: TGTGCCAGCAGCCCGCGACTGGCGGGAGGGATAGAGGACGAGCAGTACTTC
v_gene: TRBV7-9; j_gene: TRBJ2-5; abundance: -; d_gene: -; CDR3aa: CASSLMGRETQYF; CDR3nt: TGTGCCAGCAGCTTAATGGGGCGTGAGACCCAGTACTTC
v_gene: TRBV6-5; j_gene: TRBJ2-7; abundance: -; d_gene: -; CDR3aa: CASSYVRQTYYEQYF; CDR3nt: TGTGCCAGCAGTTACGTCCGACAGACATACTACGAGCAGTACTTC
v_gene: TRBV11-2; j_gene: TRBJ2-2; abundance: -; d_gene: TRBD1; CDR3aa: CASILDRVGTGELFF; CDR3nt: TGTGCCAGCATCCTGGACAGGGTGGGCACCGGGGAGCTGTTTTTT
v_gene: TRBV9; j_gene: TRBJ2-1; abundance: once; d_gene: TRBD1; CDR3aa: CASSPRGTSYNEQFF; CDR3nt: TGTGCCAGCAGCCCCAGGGGGACCTCCTACAATGAGCAGTTCTTC
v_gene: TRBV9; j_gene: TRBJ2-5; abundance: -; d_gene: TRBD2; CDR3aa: CASSVGGGLETQYF; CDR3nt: TGTGCCAGCAGCGTCGGGGGAGGGCTAGAGACCCAGTACTTC
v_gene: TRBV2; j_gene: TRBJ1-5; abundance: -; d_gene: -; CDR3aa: CASSDYLNQPQHF; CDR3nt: TGTGCCAGCAGTGACTACCTGAATCAGCCCCAGCATTTT
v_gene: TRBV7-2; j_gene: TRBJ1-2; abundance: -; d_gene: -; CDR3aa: CASSAAPPGAGNGYTF; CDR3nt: TGTGCCAGCAGCGCTGCACCCCCAGGGGCTGGCAATGGCTACACCTTC
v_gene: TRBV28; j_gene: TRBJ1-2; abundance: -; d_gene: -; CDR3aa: CASSLVGGVRGYTF; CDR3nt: TGTGCCAGCAGTTTAGTGGGGGGGGTTCGTGGCTACACCTTC
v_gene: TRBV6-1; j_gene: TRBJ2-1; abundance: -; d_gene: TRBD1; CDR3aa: CASSMMTGINEQFF; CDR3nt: TGTGCCAGCAGTATGATGACAGGGATCAATGAGCAGTTCTTC
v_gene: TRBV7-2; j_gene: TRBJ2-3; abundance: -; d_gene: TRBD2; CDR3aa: CASSLGGGPVDTQYF; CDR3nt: TGTGCCAGCAGCTTAGGGGGAGGGCCGGTAGATACGCAGTATTTT
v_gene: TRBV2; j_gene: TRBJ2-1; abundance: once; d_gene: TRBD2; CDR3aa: CASSEALTSDDNEQFF; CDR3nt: TGTGCCAGCAGTGAAGCGCTTACTAGCGACGACAATGAGCAGTTCTTC
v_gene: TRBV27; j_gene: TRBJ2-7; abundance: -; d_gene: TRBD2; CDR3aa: CASSLRSSGYYEQYF; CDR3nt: TGTGCCAGCAGTTTACGGTCTAGCGGCTACTACGAGCAGTACTTC
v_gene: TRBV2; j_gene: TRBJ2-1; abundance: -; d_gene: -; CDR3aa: CASSAGLGGLNEQFF; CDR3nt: TGTGCCAGCAGTGCCGGACTAGGGGGACTAAATGAGCAGTTCTTC
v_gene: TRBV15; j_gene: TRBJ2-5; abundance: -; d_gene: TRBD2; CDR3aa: CATSRPEAGRRQTQYF; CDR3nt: TGTGCCACCAGCAGGCCCGAAGCGGGACGGAGGCAGACCCAGTACTTC
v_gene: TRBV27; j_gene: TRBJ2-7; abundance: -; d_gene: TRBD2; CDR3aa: CASSPGLAGGDEQYF; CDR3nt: TGTGCCAGCAGTCCGGGACTAGCGGGAGGAGACGAGCAGTACTTC
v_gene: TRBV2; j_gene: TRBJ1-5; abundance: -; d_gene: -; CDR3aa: CASSAVSSNQPQHF; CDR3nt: TGTGCCAGCAGTGCCGTCAGTAGCAATCAGCCCCAGCATTTT